This T cell receptor (beta chain) was sequenced for a study of graft-versus-host responses after intestinal transplantation. At the level of the study: Multivisceral, liver-intestinal, or isolated intestinal transplants were given to recipients.

Here immunoSEQ multiplex PCR was the method, and the copy in TCRdb shows in-frame clones only, minus some. Of about 120,000 clones in the sample, roughly 93% were seen once. General observations from the study: Analysis identified GvH clones in recipient marrow, with some appearing first in ileum or blood.

As to this clone: What it binds is not known.

The material was unstimulated CD8+ T cells sorted from spleen or lymph node cells, obtained before intestinal transplant. The receptor was derived from a human donor who received an intestinal transplant.

The CDR3 loop is CASNMAGGDEQFF. In DNA, the CDR3 is TGTGCCAGCAACATGGCGGGAGGGGACGAGCAGTTCTTC. V gene TRBV9 combines with J gene TRBJ2-1, with 9 bases matching TRBD2. This CDR3 has 13 amino acids. Looked up from germline, CDR1 is SGDLS and CDR2 is YYNGEE. V lost 6 bases to trimming and J lost 10 bases; unmatched junction nucleotides: 8.